These 29 T cell receptor beta chains were sequenced from one sample in a study of technical replicates of blood from a few donors. This table comes from immunoSEQ multiplex PCR, and its TCRdb copy is limited to in-frame clones, with some not included. The data hold more than 50,000 clones, with 85% to 90% observed a single time. The sample taken for sequencing was PBMCs. All receptors come from a human donor in good health. Some clones in this sample may be carry-over from other donors' samples.

The chain carries TRBV6-6 and TRBJ2-7, with D maybe TRBD1 (5 bases). Germline V gene data show CDR1 as MNHNY and CDR2 as SVGAGI (reference sequence). The CDR3 contains 15 residues. The ends were cut back, 6 bases at V and 2 bases at J, with 17 bases in the middle. The DNA of the CDR3 is TGTGCCAGCAGCCCCGGCGAAGGGGTAACCTACGAGCAGTACTTC. This sequence encodes CASSPGEGVTYEQYF.

This chain links TRBV27 with TRBJ2-6, with D perhaps TRBD1 (6 bases). Germline CDR1 MNHEY, CDR2 SMNVEV (reference sequence). This CDR3 has 17 amino acids. The V gene lost 4 bases and the J gene lost 1 base, with 14 bases spanning the gap. CDR3 region: CASSSTGIVSGANVLTF. Here the CDR3 DNA reads TGTGCCAGCAGTTCCACAGGGATTGTATCTGGGGCCAACGTCCTGACTTTC.

The chain uses TRBV5-1 and TRBJ1-2; possible D gene TRBD1, 6 bases. V lost 4 bases to trimming and J lost 6 bases, with 19 bases between them. The CDR3 runs to 15 residues. The V gene's germline CDR1 is SGHRS and CDR2 YFSETQ. The CDR3 DNA sequence: TGCGCCAGCAGCCGCTGGTTGGACAGCGATAATGGCTACACCTTC. It codes for CASSRWLDSDNGYTF.

The chain employs TRBV10-3 and TRBJ2-7; TRBD2 matches at 13 bases. Germline V gene sequence: CDR1 ENHRY, CDR2 SYGVKD. With V trimmed by 10 bases and J by 3 bases, 15 bases remained unmatched. This CDR3 has 17 residues. The CDR3 DNA reads TGTGCCACCTACCCTGGACTAGCGGGAGAAGGGGTCTACGAGCAGTACTTC. It specifies CATYPGLAGEGVYEQYF.

The chain couples TRBV1 to TRBJ2-3; TRBD2 is taken as the D call from the table, unchecked against the DNA. TRBV1 is reported as a pseudogene. The CDR3 loop spans 16 amino acids. CDR3 coding DNA: TGCACCAGCAGCCAAGATCGGGCGGGAGGGGTAGATACGCAGTATTTT. It is translated as CTSSQDRAGGVDTQYF.

The chain combines TRBV18 with TRBJ2-5; 10 positions agree with TRBD1. Germline assignment: CDR1 KGHSH and CDR2 LQKENI. V lost 3 bases to trimming and J lost 5 bases; unmatched junction nucleotides: 6. This CDR3 has 15 amino acids. Here the CDR3 DNA reads TGTGCCAGCTCACCGGGACAGGGGAGGAGGGAGACCCAGTACTTC. Translated, it gives CASSPGQGRRETQYF.

This clone was recorded many times. V is TRBV29-1 and J is TRBJ1-2, with D perhaps matching TRBD1 (5 bases). The CDR3 contains 13 residues. Per germline, CDR1 SQVTM and CDR2 ANQGSEA. V dropped 2 bases and J dropped 8 bases, with 15 bases sitting between them. The CDR3 sequence: CSVESGGAGGYTF. The DNA for the CDR3 is TGCAGCGTTGAATCAGGTGGGGCGGGAGGCTACACCTTC.

The chain uses TRBV4-3 and TRBJ2-7; 12 bases are shared with TRBD2. This CDR3 has 16 amino acids. CDR1 and CDR2 (germline): LGHNA, YSLEER. Losses at the gene ends were 4 bases for V and 1 base for J; bases not matched to a gene: 5. The CDR3 loop reads CASSRSLAGGSYEQYF. For the CDR3, the DNA is TGCGCCAGCAGCCGTTCACTAGCGGGGGGTTCCTACGAGCAGTACTTC.

V usage is TRBV18 and J usage is TRBJ2-7, with 15 bases that match TRBD2. The junction had 6 bases not matched to a gene; V was cut back by 0 bases and J by 0 bases. The CDR3 totals 19 residues. Looked up from germline, CDR1 is KGHSH and CDR2 is LQKENI. The CDR3 DNA is TGTGCCAGCTCACCACCCGATTGGACTAGCGGGAGGGCCTCCTACGAGCAGTACTTC. Protein: CASSPPDWTSGRASYEQYF.

V and J are TRBV11-2 and TRBJ2-1; 9 bases match TRBD2. With V trimmed by 5 bases and J by 10 bases, 18 bases remained unmatched. Germline-derived CDR1 and CDR2 are SGHAT and FQNNGV. The CDR3 is 17 amino acids. CDR3 nucleotides: TGTGCCAGCAGCCTTACTATAAGTCCTAGCGGGACCCCCGAGCAGTTCTTC. It specifies CASSLTISPSGTPEQFF.

This chain uses TRBV14 with TRBJ2-1; 8 nucleotides line up with TRBD2. CDR1 and CDR2 (germline): SGHDN, FVKESK. J lost 2 bases, V lost 4 bases, and 4 bases had no gene match. This CDR3 has 15 amino acids. CDR3 in DNA: TGTGCCAGCAGCCCACTAGCGGAGCCCTACAATGAGCAGTTCTTC. Translation gives CASSPLAEPYNEQFF.

The chain is built from TRBV5-6 and TRBJ2-5, with 7 bases matching TRBD1. The germline V gene encodes CDR1 SGHDT and CDR2 YYEEEE. V dropped 4 bases and J dropped 5; count of bases not matched to a gene: 14. CDR3 length: 16 amino acids. The CDR3 loop reads CASSHLDRVARETQYF. DNA of the CDR3: TGTGCCAGCAGCCACTTAGACAGGGTGGCTAGGGAGACCCAGTACTTC.

V and J are TRBV4-3 and TRBJ2-7; perhaps TRBD1 as D (6 bases). The CDR3 has 13 amino acids. V lost 0 bases and J 7 bases, leaving 10 bases between the germline ends. Germline V lookup: CDR1 LGHNA, CDR2 YSLEER. The CDR3 DNA reads TGCGCCAGCAGCCAAGAGGGGGCGCGGGAGCAGTACTTC. It translates to CASSQEGAREQYF.

The V gene is TRBV7-2, the J gene TRBJ2-5, with 12 bases lining up with TRBD1. V dropped 5 bases and J dropped 5; count of bases not matched to a gene: 6. CDR1 and CDR2 (germline): SGHTA, FQGNSA. The CDR3 consists of 15 residues. The DNA of the CDR3 is TGTGCCAGCAGCCCGGGGACAGGGGGCCTGGAGACCCAGTACTTC. The encoded protein is CASSPGTGGLETQYF.

The genes are TRBV29-1 and TRBJ2-5; TRBD1 aligns across 7 bases. Germline CDR1 and CDR2: SQVTM and ANQGSEA. The CDR3 has 14 residues. Trimming cost V 4 bases and J 5 bases; bases outside gene matches: 10. CDR3 DNA sequence: TGCAGCGTTGGAGGGGGCAGGGTCGGTGAGACCCAGTACTTC. This encodes CSVGGGRVGETQYF.

This rearrangement joins TRBV5-8 to TRBJ1-2; the match to TRBD1 covers 7 bases. This CDR3 contains 14 residues. Unmatched junction bases numbered 7, after V lost 1 base and J lost 7 bases. CDR1 is SGHTS and CDR2 is YDEGEE in the germline V gene. The CDR3: CASSLSVWDSGYTF. CDR3 coding DNA: TGTGCCAGCAGCTTGTCAGTGTGGGACAGTGGCTACACCTTC.

This rearrangement joins TRBV19 to TRBJ2-2; 7 nucleotides line up with TRBD1. The CDR3 has 14 residues. The germline V gene encodes CDR1 LNHDA and CDR2 SQIVND (reference sequence). Unmatched junction bases numbered 3, after V lost 4 bases and J lost 4 bases. The CDR3, as DNA: TGTGCCAGTAGTACCGGGACAGCCACCGGGGAGCTGTTTTTT. Translation gives CASSTGTATGELFF.

A few counts support this clone. J is TRBJ2-3 and V is TRBV5-1; D not certain. This CDR3 contains 12 residues. Germline values: CDR1 SGHRS, CDR2 YFSETQ. V was cut by 6 bases and J by 4 bases, with 9 bases left in between. The CDR3 reads CASTIKPDTQYF. The DNA of the CDR3 is TGCGCCAGCACCATTAAGCCAGATACGCAGTATTTT.

The chain carries TRBV6-5 and TRBJ2-7, with D unclear. Trimming left V 1 base short and J 3 bases short, with 13 bases between. From germline, CDR1 is MNHEY and CDR2 SVGAGI. The CDR3 totals 15 residues. The CDR3 DNA sequence: TGTGCCAGCAGTTACTGGGCCAACCTTAACTACGAGCAGTACTTC. Amino acids: CASSYWANLNYEQYF.

The chain joins TRBV6-1 to TRBJ2-2; unclear D gene. The CDR3 length is 15 residues. Germline V lookup: CDR1 MNHNS, CDR2 SASEGT. V lost 8 bases, J lost 0 bases, and 13 bases lay in between. The CDR3 protein is CASLKTNPNTGELFF. The CDR3 coding sequence is TGTGCCAGCTTGAAGACAAATCCGAACACCGGGGAGCTGTTTTTT.

As concerns this clone: The same CDR3 arises from other DNA sequences in this sample as well. The chain's CDR3 is CASSLGLGSSYEQYF. For the CDR3, the DNA is TGTGCCAGCAGCTTAGGTTTAGGGAGCTCCTACGAGCAGTACTTC. The V gene is TRBV7-2, the J gene TRBJ2-7; a possible D gene is TRBD2 (5 bases). There are 15 residues in the CDR3. V lost 1 base to trimming and J lost 0 bases, with 10 bases between them. CDR1 and CDR2 from the germline V gene are SGHTA and FQGNSA.

The chain joins TRBV7-6 to TRBJ1-1, with D possibly matching TRBD1 (5 bases). Germline assignment: CDR1 SGHVS and CDR2 FNYEAQ. V dropped 5 bases and J dropped 4 bases, with 14 bases sitting between them. CDR3 length: 14 residues. Written as DNA, the CDR3 is TGTGCCAGCAGCCAACAGGAAATCCTCACTGAAGCTTTCTTT. This gives the protein CASSQQEILTEAFF. The full variable domain, with the rest looked up from reference TRBV7-6 and TRBJ1-1, is GAGVSQSPRYKVTKRGQDVALRCDPISGHVSLYWYRQALGQGPEFLTYFNYEAQQDKSGLPNDRFSAERPEGSISTLTIQRTEQRDSAMYRCASSQQEILTEAFFGQGTRLTVV.

This chain uses TRBV7-3 with TRBJ1-6; D is possibly TRBD1 (5 bases). The CDR3 totals 14 residues. Germline V lookup: CDR1 SGHTA, CDR2 FQGTGA. Trimming took off 5 bases at V and 7 bases at J, with 12 bases between the two ends. The CDR3 nucleotides are TGTGCCAGCAGCCAGCAGGGATGGAATTCACCCCTCCACTTT. Translating it yields CASSQQGWNSPLHF.

V is TRBV7-8 and J is TRBJ2-2; D is possibly TRBD2 (7 bases). Trimming cost V 5 bases and J 4 bases, with 17 bases left between them. The germline V gene encodes CDR1 SGHVS and CDR2 FQNEAQ. The CDR3 extends over 16 amino acids. The CDR3 sequence: CASSPLEGGGTGELFF. For the CDR3, the DNA is TGTGCCAGCAGCCCATTAGAAGGGGGGGGCACCGGGGAGCTGTTTTTT.

This chain connects TRBV6-6 to TRBJ2-7; D perhaps matches TRBD2 (6 bases). Germline CDR1 and CDR2: MNHNY and SVGAGI (reference sequence). This CDR3 spans 14 amino acids. The germline V and J ends were trimmed by 6 bases and 0 bases, with 12 bases remaining between them. CDR3 coding DNA: TGTGCCAGCAGCCCCTCGCGGGACTCCTACGAGCAGTACTTC. The encoded protein is CASSPSRDSYEQYF.

The chain is built from TRBV30 and TRBJ2-7; 8 bases line up with TRBD2. J gave up 2 bases and V 2 bases, and 14 bases lay outside the gene matches. CDR1 and CDR2 (germline): GTSNPN, SVGIG (reference sequence). CDR3 length equals 17 residues. For the CDR3, the DNA is TGTGCCTGGAGTCCCTTATCGGCGTCTAGCGGGCCCTACGAGCAGTACTTC. Amino acids: CAWSPLSASSGPYEQYF.

The chain couples TRBV6-5 to TRBJ1-1, with D perhaps matching TRBD1 (5 bases). Per germline, CDR1 MNHEY and CDR2 SVGAGI. This CDR3 has 15 residues. V dropped 0 bases and J dropped 4 bases, with 12 bases sitting between them. CDR3 nucleotide sequence: TGTGCCAGCAGTTACTCGGGGCGGTCAGGCACTGAAGCTTTCTTT. Its protein is CASSYSGRSGTEAFF.

The chain couples TRBV6-5 to TRBJ2-5; D is undetermined. The CDR3 sequence is 11 residues long. Germline CDR1 MNHEY, CDR2 SVGAGI. Between the trimmed V and J ends, which lost 5 bases and 5 bases, there was a span of 6 bases. The CDR3 sequence: CASSKSETQYF. CDR3 in DNA: TGTGCCAGCAGTAAATCGGAGACCCAGTACTTC.

The genes are TRBV28 and TRBJ2-5, with D uncertain. The germline V gene encodes CDR1 MDHEN and CDR2 SYDVKM. V was pared by 3 bases and J by 0 bases, with 5 bases between. This CDR3 has 13 amino acids. The CDR3 loop is CASSFNNQETQYF. The CDR3 coding sequence is TGTGCCAGCAGTTTCAACAACCAAGAGACCCAGTACTTC.